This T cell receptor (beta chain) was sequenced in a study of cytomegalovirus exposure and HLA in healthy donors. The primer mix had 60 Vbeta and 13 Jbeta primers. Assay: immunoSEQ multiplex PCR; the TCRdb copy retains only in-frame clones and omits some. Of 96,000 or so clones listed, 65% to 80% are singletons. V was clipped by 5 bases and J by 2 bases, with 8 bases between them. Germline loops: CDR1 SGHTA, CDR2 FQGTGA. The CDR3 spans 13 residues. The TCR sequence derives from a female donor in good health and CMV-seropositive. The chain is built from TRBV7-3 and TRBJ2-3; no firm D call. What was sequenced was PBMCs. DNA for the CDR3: TGTGCCAGCAGCCTTATAAACACAGATACGCAGTATTTT. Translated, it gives CASSLINTDTQYF.